The T cell receptor beta chain under discussion was sequenced for a study of blood T cell repertoires in COVID-19. Produced via immunoSEQ multiplex PCR; TCRdb's table is partial and in-frame only. The sample shows about 220,000 clones, roughly 82% of them seen only once. J was trimmed by 5 bases and V by 6 bases; bases with no gene match: 8. This CDR3 contains 16 residues. The germline V gene encodes CDR1 MNHNY and CDR2 SVGAGI (reference sequence). The chain is built from TRBV6-6 and TRBJ2-1, with 12 bases that match TRBD2. This sequence was found in a man aged 45-65 years with active or convalescent COVID-19. What was sequenced was peripheral blood. The CDR3 sequence: CASRQTSGGVHNEQFF. The CDR3, as DNA: TGTGCCAGCAGGCAGACTAGCGGGGGCGTTCACAATGAGCAGTTCTTC.